This T cell receptor beta chain was identified during a study of patients and donors after allogeneic stem cell transplantation. Each CDR3 protein gets one entry after TCRdb re-called the RT-PCR reads with MiXCR. The sample carries about 160,000 distinct CDR3 sequences, about a third recorded once. V was trimmed by 1 base and J by 8 bases, leaving 11 bases between them. CDR1 and CDR2 (germline): PRHDT, FYEKMQ (reference sequence). The CDR3 has 13 residues. This chain links TRBV13 with TRBJ1-2; possible D gene TRBD1, 5 bases. Material: blood, either unsorted or a sorted T cell fraction (not recorded which). The sequence was obtained from a human donor who was either an allogeneic HSCT recipient or a stem cell or donor lymphocyte infusion donor (not recorded which). It is not recorded whose cells these are; they may come from a transplant donor. The CDR3 spells CASSLAGSGGYTF. For the CDR3, the DNA is TGTGCCAGCAGCTTAGCAGGGTCCGGCGGCTACACCTTC. Full variable domain (missing parts from reference TRBV13 and TRBJ1-2): AAGVIQSPRHLIKEKRETATLKCYPIPRHDTVYWYQQGPGQDPQFLISFYEKMQSDKGSIPDRFSAQQFSDYHSELNMSSLELGDSALYFCASSLAGSGGYTFGSGTRLTVV.